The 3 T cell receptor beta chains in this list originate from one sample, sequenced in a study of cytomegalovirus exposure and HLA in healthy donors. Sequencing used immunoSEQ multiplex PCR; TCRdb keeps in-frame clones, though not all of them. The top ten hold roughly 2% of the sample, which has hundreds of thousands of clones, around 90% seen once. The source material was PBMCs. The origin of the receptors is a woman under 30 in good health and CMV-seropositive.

As DNA, the CDR3 is TGTGCCAGCAGCTTAGGCAGGGGGGCCTACGAGCAGTACTTC. It specifies CASSLGRGAYEQYF. This chain joins TRBV13 and TRBJ2-7; possible D gene TRBD1, 7 bases. The germline V and J ends were trimmed by 0 bases and 2 bases, with 8 bases remaining between them. The CDR3 contains 14 residues. Per germline, CDR1 PRHDT and CDR2 FYEKMQ (reference sequence).

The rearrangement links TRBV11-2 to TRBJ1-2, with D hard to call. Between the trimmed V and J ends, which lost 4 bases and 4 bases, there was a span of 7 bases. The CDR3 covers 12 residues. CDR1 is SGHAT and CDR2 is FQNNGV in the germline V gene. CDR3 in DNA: TGTGCCAGCAGCTCCCGCGGCTATGGCTACACCTTC. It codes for CASSSRGYGYTF.

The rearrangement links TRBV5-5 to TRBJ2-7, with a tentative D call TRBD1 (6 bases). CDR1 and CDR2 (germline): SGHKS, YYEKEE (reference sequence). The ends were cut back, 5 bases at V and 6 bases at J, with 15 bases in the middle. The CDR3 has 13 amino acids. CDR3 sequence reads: CASRQDTDSEQYF. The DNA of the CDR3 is TGTGCCAGCAGACAAGATACGGACAGCGAGCAGTACTTC.